The clone carrying this T cell receptor (beta chain) appeared many times. The antigen remains undetermined. Time point indicated: sample taken at primary tumor resection. The authors sequenced whole RNA from tumor, nontumor lung or frozen PBMC without sorting. The donors comprised approximately 75 untreated early-stage non-small cell lung cancer patients. This entry comes from a study of spatial heterogeneity in lung cancer. At the level of the study: Sequencing consistently turned up more beta-chain sequences than alpha-chain sequences. Averaged across combinations, each unique TCR and UMI pairing appeared more than ten times in raw reads, which were uncorrected. Study observations and caveats: There were more appearances of ubiquitous expanded tumor TCRs in blood at resection than at follow-up.

TCRdb re-analysed the 5' RACE reads in MiXCR, keeping a single row per CDR3 protein. The sample shows about 28,000 distinct CDR3 sequences, roughly 8.4% of them seen only once. The CDR3 covers 15 residues. The germline gives CDR1 DFQATT, CDR2 SNEGSKA (reference sequence). V lost 3 bases to trimming and J lost 5 bases; unmatched junction nucleotides: 5. The TCR comes from a female donor with early-stage non-small cell lung cancer. This sequence joins TRBV20-1 and TRBJ2-1; 12 nucleotides match TRBD2. The sequencing used PBMCs, collected at surgery. This CDR3 reads CSASGGLAGNNEQFF. In DNA form, the CDR3 reads TGCAGTGCTAGTGGGGGACTAGCGGGTAACAATGAGCAGTTCTTC.